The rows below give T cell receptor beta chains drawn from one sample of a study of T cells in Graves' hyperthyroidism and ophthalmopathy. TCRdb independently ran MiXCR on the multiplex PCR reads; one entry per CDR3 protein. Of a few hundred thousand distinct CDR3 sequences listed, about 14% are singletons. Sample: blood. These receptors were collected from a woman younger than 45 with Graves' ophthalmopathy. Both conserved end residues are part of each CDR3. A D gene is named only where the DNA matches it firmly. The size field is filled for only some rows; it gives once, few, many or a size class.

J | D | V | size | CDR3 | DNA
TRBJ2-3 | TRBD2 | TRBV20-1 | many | CSARRAGGEGGTDTQYF | TGCAGTGCTAGACGAGCGGGGGGGGAAGGGGGTACAGATACGCAGTATTTT
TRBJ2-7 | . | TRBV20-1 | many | CSARSPSSSYEQYF | TGCAGTGCTAGAAGTCCCTCCAGCTCCTACGAGCAGTACTTC
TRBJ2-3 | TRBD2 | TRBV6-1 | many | CASSEVIWGGADTQYF | TGTGCCAGCAGTGAAGTGATATGGGGGGGTGCAGATACGCAGTATTTT
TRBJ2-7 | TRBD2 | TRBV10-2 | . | CASSEPLAESSYEQYF | TGCGCCAGCAGTGAGCCCCTAGCGGAAAGCTCCTACGAGCAGTACTTC
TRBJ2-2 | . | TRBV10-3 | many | CAISEGSRRNTGELFF | TGTGCCATCAGTGAAGGGTCCCGTCGAAACACCGGGGAGCTGTTTTTT
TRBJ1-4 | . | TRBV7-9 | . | CASSFSPGGDNEKLIF | TGTGCCAGCAGCTTTTCCCCCGGGGGGGATAATGAAAAACTGATTTTT
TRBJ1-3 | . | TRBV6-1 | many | CASIDTGISGNTIYF | TGTGCCAGCATTGACACAGGGATCTCTGGAAACACCATATATTTT
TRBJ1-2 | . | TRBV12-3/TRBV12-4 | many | CASTRGVSSNGYTF | TGTGCCAGCACTCGGGGGGTTTCTTCCAATGGCTACACCTTC
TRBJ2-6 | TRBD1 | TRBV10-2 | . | CASSPTGTGANVLTF | TGCGCCAGCAGTCCGACAGGGACTGGGGCCAACGTCCTGACTTTC
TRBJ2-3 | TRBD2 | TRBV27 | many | CASRRSGGATDTQYF | TGTGCCAGCAGGAGGAGCGGGGGGGCCACAGATACGCAGTATTTT
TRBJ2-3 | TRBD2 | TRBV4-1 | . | CASSPTQFQRGAGVASTDTQYF | TGCGCCAGCAGCCCGACCCAATTCCAGCGGGGGGCCGGGGTAGCAAGCACAGATACGCAGTATTTT
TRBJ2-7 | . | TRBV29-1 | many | CSVGGGGISYEQYF | TGCAGCGTTGGGGGCGGCGGGATCTCCTACGAGCAGTACTTC
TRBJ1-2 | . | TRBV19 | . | CATLTGDDGYTF | TGTGCCACTCTGACAGGCGATGATGGCTACACCTTC
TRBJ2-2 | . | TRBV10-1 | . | CASSDSVPNTGELFF | TGCGCCAGCAGTGACTCTGTACCGAACACCGGGGAGCTGTTTTTT
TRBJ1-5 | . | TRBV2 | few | CASSVPTVNSQPQHF | TGTGCCAGCAGTGTACCGACGGTCAACAGTCAGCCCCAGCATTTT
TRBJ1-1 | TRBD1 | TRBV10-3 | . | CAIKGTENTEAFF | TGTGCCATCAAGGGGACAGAGAACACTGAAGCTTTCTTT
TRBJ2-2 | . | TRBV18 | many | CASSPLQGTGELFF | TGTGCCAGCTCACCACTTCAGGGGACCGGGGAGCTGTTTTTT
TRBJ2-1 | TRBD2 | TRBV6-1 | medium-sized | CASSVTSGGGNNEQFF | TGTGCCAGCAGCGTGACTAGCGGGGGGGGGAACAATGAGCAGTTCTTC
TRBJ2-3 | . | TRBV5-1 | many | CASSLEQQGTDTQYF | TGCGCCAGCAGCTTGGAACAACAGGGCACAGATACGCAGTATTTT
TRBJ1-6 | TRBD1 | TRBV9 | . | CASSAWTGPNSPLHF | TGTGCCAGCAGCGCGTGGACAGGACCTAATTCACCCCTCCACTTT
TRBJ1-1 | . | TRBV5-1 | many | CASSWGTEEAFF | TGCGCCAGCAGCTGGGGGACCGAGGAAGCTTTCTTT
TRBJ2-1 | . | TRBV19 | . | CASPQSPDFPMWYEQFF | TGTGCCAGCCCCCAATCCCCCGACTTTCCGATGTGGTATGAGCAGTTCTTC
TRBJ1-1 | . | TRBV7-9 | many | CASIFPIEAFF | TGTGCCAGCATCTTCCCCATTGAAGCTTTCTTT
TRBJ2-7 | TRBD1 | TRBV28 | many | CASRLGQGSLYEQYF | TGTGCCAGCCGCCTCGGACAGGGTTCCCTCTACGAGCAGTACTTC
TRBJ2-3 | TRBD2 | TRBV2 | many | CASSARSSGGVDTQYF | TGTGCCAGCAGTGCCCGGAGTAGCGGGGGGGTAGATACGCAGTATTTT
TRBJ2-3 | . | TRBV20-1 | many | CSAQDPGRGDTQYF | TGCAGTGCCCAGGATCCAGGGCGGGGAGATACGCAGTATTTT
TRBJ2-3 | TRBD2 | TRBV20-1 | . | CSARAQGLAGGRNTDTQYF | TGCAGTGCTAGAGCCCAAGGACTAGCGGGGGGGAGGAACACAGATACGCAGTATTTT
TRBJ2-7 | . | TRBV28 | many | CASSLRRYEQYF | TGTGCCAGCAGTTTAAGGCGTTACGAGCAGTACTTC